This T cell receptor beta chain was profiled in a study of early T cells in non-severe SARS-CoV-2 infection. TCRdb reanalysed the 5' RACE reads using MiXCR and keeps one entry per CDR3 protein. The sample carries around 50,000 distinct CDR3 sequences, about 10% recorded once. Germline CDR1 reads ENHRY; CDR2 reads SYGVKD. CDR3 size: 13 residues. About this clonotype itself: One end of the junction is discordant with germline, which a read error may explain.

Sequencing used whole blood. The TCR originated in an adult who was a healthcare worker with PCR-confirmed SARS-CoV-2 infection or an uninfected control (not recorded which). The chain employs TRBV10-3 and TRBJ2-7; D not certain. CDR3 residues: CAISEPGLVHPLF. The CDR3 DNA reads TGTGCCATCAGTGAGCCCGGGCTAGTACATCCCCTCTTC.